This T cell receptor (beta chain) was sequenced for a study of long-term antiretroviral therapy in people with HIV. Study-level information: In the earliest collections, sampling predates the 2015 immediate-ART recommendation by about a decade.

Run at survey level, the immunoSEQ assay was version v3.0. Produced via immunoSEQ multiplex PCR; TCRdb's table is partial and in-frame only. The sample includes around 13,000 clones, more than 70% of them seen just once. V shed 7 bases and J 7 bases; nucleotides not matched to a gene: 8. There are 14 residues in the CDR3. Germline CDR1 MNHEY, CDR2 SVGAGI. Samples held about 0.9-10 million cryopreserved PBMC, and DNA extraction followed. The chain joins TRBV6-5 to TRBJ2-7; 12 bases map to TRBD2. The starting material was unsorted PBMCs, obtained 0.5 years before starting antiretroviral therapy. This clonotype originated in a woman aged 40 to 55 with HIV. This CDR3 reads CASTRLAGEGEQYF. CDR3 DNA sequence: TGTGCCAGCACCCGACTAGCGGGAGAGGGTGAGCAGTACTTC.